Each of the 8 T cell receptor beta chains below was sequenced from the same sample in a study of T cells after yellow fever vaccination. From the 5' RACE reads, TCRdb called clonotypes with MiXCR, one entry per CDR3 protein. The sample has about 400,000 distinct CDR3 sequences, 6.2% seen once. Sample: PBMCs, taken 5 days after the yellow fever booster vaccination. These receptors all stem from a man aged 25-45 years who received the YFV17D yellow fever vaccine.

Notes on this clonotype: Without the conserved terminal phenylalanine or tryptophan, this CDR3 likely stems from a read error. The chain has TRBV29-1 and TRBJ1-1; perhaps TRBD1 as D (5 bases). The CDR3 covers 15 residues. V lost 6 bases and J lost 2, with 19 bases in between. The germline gives CDR1 SQVTM, CDR2 ANQGSEA. The CDR3 is CSVGEIRVANTEAFY. In DNA form, the CDR3 reads TGCAGCGTGGGCGAGATCAGGGTTGCCAACACTGAAGCTTTCTAT.

The chain couples TRBV15 to TRBJ2-3, with TRBD1 as a possible D gene (6 bases). Trimming removed 1 base at V and 0 bases at J, with 23 bases between. This CDR3 is 20 amino acids long. The V gene's germline CDR1 is LNHNV and CDR2 YYDKDF (reference sequence). The CDR3 region has the DNA TGTGCCACCAGCAGAGCCCCAGGGGCCACCTCAGAGCAGAGCACAGATACGCAGTATTTT. Its translation: CATSRAPGATSEQSTDTQYF.

The chain combines TRBV5-1 with TRBJ2-1; D might be TRBD2 (6 bases). The germline V and J ends were trimmed by 0 bases and 1 base, with 8 bases remaining between them. Germline V gives CDR1 SGHRS, CDR2 YFSETQ. CDR3 length: 15 amino acids. The CDR3 sequence is CASSLEEGSYNEQFF. The CDR3, as DNA: TGCGCCAGCAGCTTGGAGGAGGGGTCCTACAATGAGCAGTTCTTC.

This clonotype came up many times. The chain combines TRBV5-6 with TRBJ2-5, with TRBD1 identical over 8 bases. There are 17 residues in the CDR3. J lost 5 bases, V lost 5 bases, and 17 bases had no gene match. Germline V CDR1 and CDR2: SGHDT, YYEEEE. CDR3 loop: CASSSTQGQVFLETQYF. As DNA, the CDR3 is TGTGCCAGCAGTTCTACTCAGGGACAGGTTTTTCTGGAGACCCAGTACTTC.

This clonotype has ten or more counts. V is TRBV6-2 or TRBV6-3 and J is TRBJ2-5, with TRBD2 identical over 7 bases. The germline V gene has CDR1 MNHEY and CDR2 SVGEGT. The V and J ends lost 10 bases and 2 bases, in that order; junction bases with no gene match: 7. This CDR3 comprises 13 residues. The CDR3 spells CAISGLSQETQYF. The CDR3 DNA follows: TGTGCCATCTCGGGACTAAGTCAAGAGACCCAGTACTTC.

V usage is TRBV7-8 and J usage is TRBJ2-1; D is perhaps TRBD1 or TRBD2 (5 bases each). Trimming cost V 3 bases and J 8 bases, with 17 bases left between them. The CDR3 runs to 15 residues. Germline-derived CDR1 and CDR2 are SGHVS and FQNEAQ. The CDR3 DNA reads as TGTGCCAGCAGCTTTCACCGGGATGGGGCATATGAGCAGTTCTTC. Its translation: CASSFHRDGAYEQFF.

This clonotype was found a few times. V and J are TRBV7-2 and TRBJ2-3; 10 bases map to TRBD2. The trim removed 5 bases at V and 6 bases at J, leaving 14 bases unmatched. There are 17 residues in the CDR3. The germline CDR1 and CDR2 sequences are SGHTA and FQGNSA. The CDR3 here is CASSPPSGRAPHDTQYF. The CDR3, as DNA: TGTGCCAGCAGCCCACCCAGCGGGAGGGCCCCTCACGATACGCAGTATTTT. The full variable domain, completed using reference TRBV7-2 and TRBJ2-3, is GAGVSQSPSNKVTEKGKDVELRCDPISGHTALYWYRQSLGQGLEFLIYFQGNSAPDKSGLPSDRFSAERTGGSVSTLTIQRTQQEDSAVYLCASSPPSGRAPHDTQYFGPGTRLTVL.

This rearrangement joins TRBV20-1 to TRBJ2-5; possibly TRBD1 for D (7 bases). The V gene lost 6 bases and the J gene lost 5 bases, with 13 bases spanning the gap. The CDR3 is 12 amino acids. Germline loops: CDR1 DFQATT, CDR2 SNEGSKA (reference sequence). DNA for the CDR3: TGCAGTGCCCAGACAGGGAGGGAGACCCAGTACTTC. Protein product: CSAQTGRETQYF.